This T cell receptor (beta chain) was sequenced in a study of Graves' ophthalmopathy and Graves' hyperthyroidism. The authors amplified TCR beta CDR3 regions from RNA transcripts. An initial RT-PCR round employing HTBI primers preceded a second-round multiplex PCR. TCRdb re-derived calls from the multiplex PCR reads in MiXCR, one entry per CDR3 protein. Of about 370,000 distinct CDR3 sequences listed, 17% are singletons. This clonotype was observed at least ten times. Its antigen is still unknown. Since a much larger clone is just one base distant, this may be a read error. Germline assignment: CDR1 DFQATT and CDR2 SNEGSKA (reference sequence). The CDR3 contains 15 residues. Points from the study as a whole: It was with approximately 69% sensitivity and 72.22% specificity that the model predicted ophthalmopathy progression.

This sequence originates from an adult woman with stable Graves' hyperthyroidism. Material for sequencing was peripheral blood. J is TRBJ1-6 and V is TRBV20-1; no firm D call. This chain's CDR3 is CSASAVGLYNSLLHF. The CDR3 coding sequence is TGCAGTGCTAGCGCAGTTGGTCTCTATAATTCACTCCTCCACTTT.